Below, 20 T cell receptor beta chains from the same sample are listed, as sequenced in a study of early T cells in non-severe SARS-CoV-2 infection. TCRdb recomputed calls from the 5' RACE reads with MiXCR, one row per CDR3 protein. Of 75,000 to 100,000 distinct CDR3 sequences in the sample, approximately 15% were seen once. The material sequenced was whole blood. The receptors derive from an adult who was a healthcare worker with PCR-confirmed SARS-CoV-2 infection or an uninfected control (not recorded which).

This clonotype has only a few counts. The chain employs TRBV20-1 and TRBJ1-2; the D is unclear. Germline loops: CDR1 DFQATT, CDR2 SNEGSKA (reference sequence). The CDR3 totals 11 residues. The V end lost 5 bases, the J end lost 8 bases, and 12 bases lay between the germline ends. The CDR3 loop is CSAEGARGYTF. DNA of the CDR3: TGCAGTGCTGAGGGAGCGCGGGGCTACACCTTC.

This clonotype was found a few times. CDR3 loop: CASSSSAQETQYF. The CDR3 DNA reads as TGTGCCAGCAGCTCTAGCGCACAAGAGACCCAGTACTTC. The chain combines TRBV11-3 with TRBJ2-5; perhaps TRBD2 as D (6 bases). Germline CDR1 is SGHNT and CDR2 is YENEEA. The CDR3 sequence is 13 residues long. The V gene lost 4 bases and the J gene lost 2 bases, with 8 bases spanning the gap.

A few counts support this clonotype. The genes are TRBV3-1 and TRBJ2-5; D not certain. Germline values: CDR1 LGHDT, CDR2 YNNKEL (reference sequence). V gave up 0 bases and J gave up 0 bases, with 8 bases separating them. This CDR3 is 15 amino acids long. The CDR3 region is CASSQESANQETQYF. CDR3 coding DNA: TGTGCCAGCAGCCAAGAATCGGCCAACCAAGAGACCCAGTACTTC.

This clonotype has a handful of counts. The V and J genes are TRBV6-5 and TRBJ1-2; D is undetermined. The CDR3 runs to 15 residues. Germline CDR1 reads MNHEY; CDR2 reads SVGAGI. V was trimmed by 2 bases and J by 4 bases, leaving 14 bases between them. The CDR3 region has the DNA TGTGCCAGCAGTTACGACCCGGAAGCGCGCTATGGCTACACCTTC. It specifies CASSYDPEARYGYTF.

This clonotype was seen more than once but under ten times. The V and J genes are TRBV7-2 and TRBJ1-1; tentatively, D is TRBD1 (5 bases). The CDR3 runs 15 residues. V shed 6 bases and J shed 3 bases, with 17 bases lying between them. CDR1 is SGHTA and CDR2 is FQGNSA in the germline V gene. In DNA, the CDR3 is TGTGCCAGCAGAGACGGGACCTGGCGGGACACTGAAGCTTTCTTT. This gives the protein CASRDGTWRDTEAFF.

This clonotype occurred a few times. The chain uses TRBV5-4 and TRBJ1-2; no clear D. This CDR3 has 11 amino acids. V was cut by 1 base and J by 8 bases, with 6 bases left in between. The germline V gene has CDR1 SGHNT and CDR2 YYREEE (reference sequence). The CDR3 spells CASSLHRGYTF. CDR3 coding DNA: TGTGCCAGCAGCTTGCATCGGGGCTACACCTTC. The complete variable domain, with remaining parts taken from reference TRBV5-4 and TRBJ1-2, reads ETGVTQSPTHLIKTRGQQVTLRCSSQSGHNTVSWYQQALGQGPQFIFQYYREEENGRGNFPPRFSGLQFPNYSSELNVNALELDDSALYLCASSLHRGYTFGSGTRLTVV.

As regards this clonotype: A much larger clone differs by one base, so this may be a read error. J is TRBJ2-2 and V is TRBV21-1; TRBD1, the D gene given by the table, was not confirmed from the DNA. TRBV21-1 is noted as a pseudogene. This CDR3 has 14 amino acids. As DNA, the CDR3 is TGTGCCAGCAGAGGTTTTAACAGGGCCGGGAAGCTGTTTTTT. Encoded protein: CASRGFNRAGKLFF.

The sample holds a few counts of this clonotype. This chain links TRBV5-1 with TRBJ1-5; 10 nucleotides line up with TRBD1. Germline V gene sequence: CDR1 SGHRS, CDR2 YFSETQ. V dropped 0 bases and J dropped 5; count of bases not matched to a gene: 2. The CDR3 runs to 15 residues. The CDR3 DNA follows: TGCGCCAGCAGCTTGGGGACAGGGGGGTATCAGCCCCAGCATTTT. This codes for CASSLGTGGYQPQHF.

The rearrangement uses TRBV12-3 or TRBV12-4 and TRBJ2-3, with a weak D call TRBD2 (7 bases). This CDR3 region has 17 residues. V lost 6 bases to trimming and J lost 6 bases, with 25 bases between them. Here the CDR3 reads CASSPNWGPGGPDTQYF. For the CDR3, the DNA is TGTGCCAGCAGCCCAAACTGGGGTCCGGGGGGCCCCGATACGCAGTATTTT.

This clonotype was recorded many times. The chain uses TRBV10-3 and TRBJ1-2; D not resolved. Trimming took 0 bases from V and 6 from J, leaving 8 bases between them. This CDR3 is built from 13 residues. The germline V gene encodes CDR1 ENHRY and CDR2 SYGVKD. CDR3 amino acids: CAISESPLDGYTF. The CDR3 nucleotides read TGTGCCATCAGTGAGTCGCCCCTGGATGGCTACACCTTC.

This clonotype was seen a few times. The chain couples TRBV6-9 to TRBJ2-3; TRBD1 or TRBD2 may be the D gene (6 bases each). The CDR3 runs 15 residues. Trimming took 9 bases from V and 6 from J, leaving 22 bases between them. Per the germline V gene, CDR1 is MNHGY and CDR2 is SVAAGI. CDR3 sequence (DNA): TGTGCCAGGACGGATAATAGGGGGGCGAAGGATACGCAGTATTTT. Translation: CARTDNRGAKDTQYF.

Many counts were recorded for this clonotype. The chain employs TRBV27 and TRBJ2-1, with 9 bases matching TRBD1. CDR3 size: 16 residues. The V segment lost 4 bases and the J segment 5 bases; nucleotides outside the gene matches: 9. CDR1 is MNHEY and CDR2 is SMNVEV in the germline V gene (reference sequence). CDR3 residues: CASSYLRDRVNNEQFF. The DNA for the CDR3 is TGTGCCAGCAGTTACCTCCGGGACAGGGTCAACAATGAGCAGTTCTTC.

The genes are TRBV10-2 and TRBJ2-7; the match to TRBD1 covers 11 bases. V dropped 6 bases and J dropped 2; count of bases not matched to a gene: 3. Germline V gene lookup returns CDR1 WSHSY and CDR2 SAAADI. This CDR3 is built from 14 residues. Written as DNA, the CDR3 is TGCGCCAGCAGGGGACAGGGGGTTCCCTACGAGCAGTACGTC. Its protein product is CASRGQGVPYEQYV.

V is TRBV7-8 and J is TRBJ2-1; possible D gene TRBD2, 7 bases. The V end was cut by 5 bases, the J end by 4 bases, with 15 bases between. CDR1 SGHVS and CDR2 FQNEAQ come from the germline V gene. The CDR3 sequence is 15 residues long. The CDR3 sequence is CASSLRGGLYNEQFF. For the CDR3, the DNA is TGTGCCAGCAGCCTTCGCGGGGGCCTATACAATGAGCAGTTCTTC.

This clonotype showed up just a few times. The chain links TRBV6-2 or TRBV6-3 to TRBJ1-1; D remains unclear. Germline CDR1 and CDR2: MNHEY and SVGEGT. Trimming pared 0 bases from V and 1 base from J, leaving 6 bases between. The CDR3 contains 14 residues. The CDR3 protein is CASSYSPGNTEAFF. Written as DNA, the CDR3 is TGTGCCAGCAGTTACTCCCCAGGGAACACTGAAGCTTTCTTT.

This clonotype has a count of ten or more. The rearrangement links TRBV6-6 to TRBJ2-3; 8 bases agree with TRBD1. The CDR3 runs to 15 residues. CDR1 is MNHNY, CDR2 SVGAGI, per germline (reference sequence). Trimming at V came to 6 bases and at J to 4 bases, leaving 9 bases not matched to a gene. The CDR3 spells CASSGRDRRPDTQYF. The CDR3, as DNA: TGTGCCAGCAGCGGCCGGGACAGGCGTCCAGATACGCAGTATTTT.

This clonotype was seen a handful of times. This sequence joins TRBV6-5 and TRBJ1-5; D uncertain. This CDR3 has 13 residues. Germline V gives CDR1 MNHEY, CDR2 SVGAGI. Deletions cut 7 bases from V and 4 bases from J, with 11 bases between. CDR3 nucleotide sequence: TGTGCCAGCACCTGGGGAGTAAATCAGCCCCAGCATTTT. This translates into CASTWGVNQPQHF.

This clonotype came up a few times. The chain employs TRBV7-2 and TRBJ2-5; 8 bases align to TRBD2. V gave up 4 bases and J gave up 2 bases; unmatched junction bases: 21. The CDR3 contains 20 residues. Germline CDR1 is SGHTA and CDR2 is FQGNSA. This chain's CDR3 is CASSSQIRVAGLKGQETQYF. Written as DNA, the CDR3 is TGTGCCAGCAGCTCACAGATCCGGGTAGCGGGATTAAAGGGTCAAGAGACCCAGTACTTC.

J is TRBJ1-1 and V is TRBV30; D gene unclear. Trimming took off 8 bases at V and 5 bases at J, with 12 bases between the two ends. The CDR3 sequence is 11 residues long. In germline, CDR1 is GTSNPN, CDR2 SVGIG (reference sequence). The DNA of the CDR3 is TGTGCCCCAAAAGGGTCGACTGAAGCTTTCTTT. Protein product: CAPKGSTEAFF. Full variable domain (rest looked up from reference TRBV30 and TRBJ1-1): SQTIHQWPATLVQPVGSPLSLECTVEGTSNPNLYWYRQAAGRGLQLLFYSVGIGQISSEVPQNLSASRPQDRQFILSSKKLLLSDSGFYLCAPKGSTEAFFGQGTRLTVV.

V and J are TRBV7-6 and TRBJ2-1, with unresolved D. Germline CDR1 reads SGHVS; CDR2 reads FNYEAQ. This CDR3 has 13 amino acids. Trimming took off 1 base at V and 6 bases at J, with 7 bases between the two ends. In nucleotides, the CDR3 is TGTGCCAGCAGCTTAGTAGAATCCAATGAGCAGTTCTTC. It encodes CASSLVESNEQFF.